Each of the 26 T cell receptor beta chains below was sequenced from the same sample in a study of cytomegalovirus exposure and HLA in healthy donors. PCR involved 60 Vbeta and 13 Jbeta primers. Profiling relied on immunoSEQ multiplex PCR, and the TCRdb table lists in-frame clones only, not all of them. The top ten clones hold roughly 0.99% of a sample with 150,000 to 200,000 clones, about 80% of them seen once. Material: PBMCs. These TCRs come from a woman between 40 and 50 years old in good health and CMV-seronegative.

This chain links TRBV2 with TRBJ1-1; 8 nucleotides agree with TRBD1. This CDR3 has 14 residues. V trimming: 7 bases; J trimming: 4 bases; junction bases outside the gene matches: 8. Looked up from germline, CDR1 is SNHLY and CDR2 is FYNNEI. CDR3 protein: CASTDRGGSTEAFF. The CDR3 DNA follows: TGTGCCAGCACCGACAGGGGAGGAAGCACTGAAGCTTTCTTT.

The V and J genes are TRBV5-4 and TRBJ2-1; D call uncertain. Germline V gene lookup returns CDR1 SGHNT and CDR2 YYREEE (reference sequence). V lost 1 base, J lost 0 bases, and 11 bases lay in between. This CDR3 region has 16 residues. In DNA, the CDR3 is TGTGCCAGCAGCTTGAGAGGAGCGAGCTCCTACAATGAGCAGTTCTTC. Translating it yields CASSLRGASSYNEQFF.

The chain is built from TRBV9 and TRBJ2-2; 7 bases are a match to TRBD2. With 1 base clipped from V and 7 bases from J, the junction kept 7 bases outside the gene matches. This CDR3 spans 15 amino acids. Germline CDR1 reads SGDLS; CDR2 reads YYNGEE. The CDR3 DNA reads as TGTGCCAGCAGCGTACAGCCTAGCGGTTTCGGGGAGCTGTTTTTT. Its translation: CASSVQPSGFGELFF.

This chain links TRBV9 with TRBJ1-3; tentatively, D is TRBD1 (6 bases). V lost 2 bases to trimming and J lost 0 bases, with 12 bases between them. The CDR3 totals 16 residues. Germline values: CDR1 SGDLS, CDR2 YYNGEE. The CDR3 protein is CASSVGDTSSGNTIYF. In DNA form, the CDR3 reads TGTGCCAGCAGCGTCGGGGACACCAGCTCTGGAAACACCATATATTTT.

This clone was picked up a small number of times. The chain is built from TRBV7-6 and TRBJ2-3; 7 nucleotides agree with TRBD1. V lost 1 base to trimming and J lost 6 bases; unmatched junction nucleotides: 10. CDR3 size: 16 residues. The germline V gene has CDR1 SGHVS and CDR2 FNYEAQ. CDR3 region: CASSLETGAVGDTQYF. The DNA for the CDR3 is TGTGCCAGCAGCTTAGAAACAGGGGCAGTAGGGGATACGCAGTATTTT.

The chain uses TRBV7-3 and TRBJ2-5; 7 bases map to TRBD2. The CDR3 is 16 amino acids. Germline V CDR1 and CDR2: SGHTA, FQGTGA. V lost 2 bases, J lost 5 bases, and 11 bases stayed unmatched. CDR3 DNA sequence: TGTGCCAGCAGCTTAGCCCCCGGAGGACTAGGGGAGACCCAGTACTTC. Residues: CASSLAPGGLGETQYF.

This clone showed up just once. This chain's CDR3 is CASRIWTGGGETQYF. Written as DNA, the CDR3 is TGTGCCAGCAGGATCTGGACGGGAGGAGGGGAGACCCAGTACTTC. This chain joins TRBV7-2 and TRBJ2-5, with 7 bases matching TRBD2. Germline assignment: CDR1 SGHTA and CDR2 FQGNSA. Germline trimming cut 6 bases from V and 5 bases from J; bases unmatched to any gene: 12. The CDR3 covers 15 residues.

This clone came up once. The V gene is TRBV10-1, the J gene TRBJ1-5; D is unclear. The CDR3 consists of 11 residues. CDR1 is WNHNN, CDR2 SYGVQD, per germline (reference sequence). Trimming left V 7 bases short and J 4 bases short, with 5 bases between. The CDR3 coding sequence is TGCGCCAGCATCTTAAATCAGCCCCAGCATTTT. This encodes CASILNQPQHF.

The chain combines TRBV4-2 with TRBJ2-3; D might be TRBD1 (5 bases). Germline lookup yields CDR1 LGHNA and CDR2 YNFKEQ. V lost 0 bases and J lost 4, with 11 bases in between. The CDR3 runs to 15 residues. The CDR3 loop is CASSQDRGLADTQYF. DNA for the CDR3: TGTGCCAGCAGCCAAGATAGGGGCTTGGCAGATACGCAGTATTTT.

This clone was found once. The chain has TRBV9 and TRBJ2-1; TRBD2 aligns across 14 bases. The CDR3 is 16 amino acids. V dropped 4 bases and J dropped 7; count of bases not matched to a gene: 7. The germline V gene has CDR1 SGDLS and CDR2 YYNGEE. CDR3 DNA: TGTGCCAGCAGCACTCAGGGGACTAGCGGGAGAAATGAGCAGTTCTTC. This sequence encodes CASSTQGTSGRNEQFF. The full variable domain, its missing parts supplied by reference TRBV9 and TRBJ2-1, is DSGVTQTPKHLITATGQRVTLRCSPRSGDLSVYWYQQSLDQGLQFLIQYYNGEERAKGNILERFSAQQFPDLHSELNLSSLELGDSALYFCASSTQGTSGRNEQFFGPGTRLTVL.

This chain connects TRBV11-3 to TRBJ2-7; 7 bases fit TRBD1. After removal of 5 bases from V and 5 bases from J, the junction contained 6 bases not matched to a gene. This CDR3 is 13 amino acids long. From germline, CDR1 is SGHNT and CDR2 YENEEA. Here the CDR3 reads CASSLLGGHEQYF. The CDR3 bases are TGTGCCAGCAGCCTCCTAGGGGGCCACGAGCAGTACTTC.

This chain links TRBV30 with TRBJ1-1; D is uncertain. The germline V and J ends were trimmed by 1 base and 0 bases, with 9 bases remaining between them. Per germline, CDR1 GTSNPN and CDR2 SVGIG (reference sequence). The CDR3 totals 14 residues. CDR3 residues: CAWSGRPMNTEAFF. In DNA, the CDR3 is TGTGCCTGGAGTGGGCGGCCTATGAACACTGAAGCTTTCTTT.

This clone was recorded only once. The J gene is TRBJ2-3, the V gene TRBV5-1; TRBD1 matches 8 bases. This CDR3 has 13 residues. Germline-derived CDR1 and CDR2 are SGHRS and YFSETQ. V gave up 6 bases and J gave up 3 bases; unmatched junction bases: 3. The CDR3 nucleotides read TGCGCCAGCAAGGGACAGGCTACAGATACGCAGTATTTT. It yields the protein CASKGQATDTQYF.

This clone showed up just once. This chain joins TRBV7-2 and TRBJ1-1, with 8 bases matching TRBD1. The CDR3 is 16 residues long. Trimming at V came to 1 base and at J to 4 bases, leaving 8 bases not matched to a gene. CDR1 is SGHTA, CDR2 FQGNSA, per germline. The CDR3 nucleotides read TGTGCCAGCAGCTTAGTAAGGACAGGGTTCGGCACTGAAGCTTTCTTT. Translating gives CASSLVRTGFGTEAFF.

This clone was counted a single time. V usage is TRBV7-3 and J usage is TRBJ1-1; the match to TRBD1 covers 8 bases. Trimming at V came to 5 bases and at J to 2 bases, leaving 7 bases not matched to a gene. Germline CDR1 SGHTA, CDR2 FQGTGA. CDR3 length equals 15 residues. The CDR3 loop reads CASSPQTGANTEAFF. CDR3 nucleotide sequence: TGTGCCAGCAGCCCCCAGACAGGGGCTAACACTGAAGCTTTCTTT.

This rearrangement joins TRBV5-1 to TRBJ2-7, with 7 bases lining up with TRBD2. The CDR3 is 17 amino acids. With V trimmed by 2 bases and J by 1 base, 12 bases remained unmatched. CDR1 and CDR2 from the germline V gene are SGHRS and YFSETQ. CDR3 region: CASSFSGGSGVSYEQYF. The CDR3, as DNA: TGCGCCAGCAGCTTCTCGGGGGGTAGCGGCGTTTCCTACGAGCAGTACTTC. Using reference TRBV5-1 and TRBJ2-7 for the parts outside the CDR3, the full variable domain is KAGVTQTPRYLIKTRGQQVTLSCSPISGHRSVSWYQQTPGQGLQFLFEYFSETQRNKGNFPGRFSGRQFSNSRSEMNVSTLELGDSALYLCASSFSGGSGVSYEQYFGPGTRLTVT.

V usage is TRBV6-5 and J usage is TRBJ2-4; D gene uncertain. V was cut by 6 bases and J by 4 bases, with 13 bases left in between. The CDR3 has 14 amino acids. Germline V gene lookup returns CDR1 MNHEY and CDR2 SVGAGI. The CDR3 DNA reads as TGTGCCAGCAGCCCCGTAGTAGAGAAAAACATTCAGTACTTC. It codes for CASSPVVEKNIQYF.

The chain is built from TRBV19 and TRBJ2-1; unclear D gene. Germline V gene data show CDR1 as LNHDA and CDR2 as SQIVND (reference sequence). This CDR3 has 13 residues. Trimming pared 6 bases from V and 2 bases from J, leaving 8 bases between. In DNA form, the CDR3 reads TGTGCCAGTAGCCTATCAACCTACAATGAGCAGTTCTTC. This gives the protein CASSLSTYNEQFF.

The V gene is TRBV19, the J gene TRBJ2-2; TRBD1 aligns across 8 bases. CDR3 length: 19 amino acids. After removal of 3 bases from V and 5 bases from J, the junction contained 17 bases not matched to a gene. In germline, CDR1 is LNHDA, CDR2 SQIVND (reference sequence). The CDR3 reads CASSMTRGQTGARTGELFF. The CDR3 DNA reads TGTGCCAGTAGTATGACAAGAGGGCAGACAGGGGCGAGGACCGGGGAGCTGTTTTTT.

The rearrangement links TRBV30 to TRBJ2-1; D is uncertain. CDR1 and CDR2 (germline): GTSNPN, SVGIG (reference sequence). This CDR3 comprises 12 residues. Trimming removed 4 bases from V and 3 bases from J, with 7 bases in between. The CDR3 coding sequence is TGTGCCTGGATCACCTACTACAATGAGCAGTTCTTC. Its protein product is CAWITYYNEQFF.

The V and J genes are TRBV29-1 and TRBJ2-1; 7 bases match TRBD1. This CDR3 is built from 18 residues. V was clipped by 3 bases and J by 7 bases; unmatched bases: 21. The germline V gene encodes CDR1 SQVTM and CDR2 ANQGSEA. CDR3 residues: CSVDMAADTGAYWNEQFF. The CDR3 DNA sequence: TGCAGCGTTGACATGGCGGCAGACACAGGGGCTTATTGGAATGAGCAGTTCTTC.

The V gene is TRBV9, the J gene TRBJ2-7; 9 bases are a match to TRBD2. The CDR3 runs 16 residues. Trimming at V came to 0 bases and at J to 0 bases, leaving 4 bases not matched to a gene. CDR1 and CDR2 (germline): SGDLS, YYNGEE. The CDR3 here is CASSVGSSGDSYEQYF. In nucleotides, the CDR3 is TGTGCCAGCAGCGTAGGATCTAGCGGGGACTCCTACGAGCAGTACTTC.

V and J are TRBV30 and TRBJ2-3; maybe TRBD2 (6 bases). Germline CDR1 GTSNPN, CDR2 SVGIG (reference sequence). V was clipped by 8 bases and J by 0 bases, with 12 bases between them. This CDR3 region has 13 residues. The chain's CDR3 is CAGGRFSTDTQYF. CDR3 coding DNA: TGTGCCGGAGGGAGGTTTAGCACAGATACGCAGTATTTT.

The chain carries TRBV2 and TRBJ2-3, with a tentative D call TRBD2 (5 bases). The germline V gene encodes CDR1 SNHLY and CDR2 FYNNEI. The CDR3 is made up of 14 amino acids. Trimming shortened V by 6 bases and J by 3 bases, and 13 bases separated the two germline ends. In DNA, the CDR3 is TGTGCCAGCAGGGCACTAGTGACAACAGATACGCAGTATTTT. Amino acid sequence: CASRALVTTDTQYF.

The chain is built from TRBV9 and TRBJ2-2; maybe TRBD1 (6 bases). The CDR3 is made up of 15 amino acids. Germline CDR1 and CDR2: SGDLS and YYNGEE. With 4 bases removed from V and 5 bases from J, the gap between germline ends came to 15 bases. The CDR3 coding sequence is TGTGCCAGCAGCCCCCGACAGGCAGGAACCGGGGAGCTGTTTTTT. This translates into CASSPRQAGTGELFF. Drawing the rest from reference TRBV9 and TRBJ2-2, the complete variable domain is DSGVTQTPKHLITATGQRVTLRCSPRSGDLSVYWYQQSLDQGLQFLIQYYNGEERAKGNILERFSAQQFPDLHSELNLSSLELGDSALYFCASSPRQAGTGELFFGEGSRLTVL.

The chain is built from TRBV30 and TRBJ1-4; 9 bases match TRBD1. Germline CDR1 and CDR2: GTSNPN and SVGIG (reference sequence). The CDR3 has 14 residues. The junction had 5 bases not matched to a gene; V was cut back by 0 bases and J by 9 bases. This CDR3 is CAWSVPGTGQKLFF. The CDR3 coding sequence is TGTGCCTGGAGTGTACCTGGGACAGGGCAAAAACTGTTTTTT.